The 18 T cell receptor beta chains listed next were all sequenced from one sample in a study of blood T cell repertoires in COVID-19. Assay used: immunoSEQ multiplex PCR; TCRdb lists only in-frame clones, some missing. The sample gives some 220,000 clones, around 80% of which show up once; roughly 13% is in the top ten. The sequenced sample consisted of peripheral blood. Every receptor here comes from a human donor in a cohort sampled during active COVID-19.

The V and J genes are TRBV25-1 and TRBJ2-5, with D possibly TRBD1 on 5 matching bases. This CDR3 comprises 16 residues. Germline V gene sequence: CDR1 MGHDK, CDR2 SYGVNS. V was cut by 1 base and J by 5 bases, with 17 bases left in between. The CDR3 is CASSESTRVRSETQYF. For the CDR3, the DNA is TGTGCCAGCAGTGAATCTACCAGGGTGCGGTCGGAGACCCAGTACTTC.

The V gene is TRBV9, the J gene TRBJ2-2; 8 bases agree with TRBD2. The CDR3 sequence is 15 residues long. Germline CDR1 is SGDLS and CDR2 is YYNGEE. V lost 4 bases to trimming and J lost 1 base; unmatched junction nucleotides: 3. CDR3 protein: CASSPGRVNTGELFF. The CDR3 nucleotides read TGTGCCAGCAGCCCCGGGAGGGTGAACACCGGGGAGCTGTTTTTT.

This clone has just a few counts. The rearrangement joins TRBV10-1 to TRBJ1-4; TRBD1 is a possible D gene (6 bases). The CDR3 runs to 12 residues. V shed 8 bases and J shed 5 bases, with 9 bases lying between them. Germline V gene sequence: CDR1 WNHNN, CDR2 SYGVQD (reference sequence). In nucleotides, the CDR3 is TGCGCCAGCCCCCAGGGGAATGAAAAACTGTTTTTT. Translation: CASPQGNEKLFF.

The CDR3 sequence: CASSPFGTGSSGNTIYF. CDR3 DNA sequence: TGTGCCAGCTCACCGTTCGGGACAGGCAGCTCTGGAAACACCATATATTTT. The V gene is TRBV18, the J gene TRBJ1-3; TRBD1 aligns across 8 bases. Per germline, CDR1 KGHSH and CDR2 LQKENI. The CDR3 runs to 17 residues. Trimming took 3 bases from V and 0 from J; bases not matched to a gene: 7.

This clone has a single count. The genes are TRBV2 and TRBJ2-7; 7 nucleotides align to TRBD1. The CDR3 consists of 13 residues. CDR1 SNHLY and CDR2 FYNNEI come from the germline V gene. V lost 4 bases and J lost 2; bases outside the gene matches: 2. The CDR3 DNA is TGTGCCAGCAGTGGTCAGGGGGCCTACGAGCAGTACTTC. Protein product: CASSGQGAYEQYF.

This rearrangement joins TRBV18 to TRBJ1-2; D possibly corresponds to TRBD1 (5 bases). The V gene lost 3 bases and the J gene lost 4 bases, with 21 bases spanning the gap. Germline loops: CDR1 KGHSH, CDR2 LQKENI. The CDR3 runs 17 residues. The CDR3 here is CASSPTGLGVRLYGYTF. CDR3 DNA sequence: TGTGCCAGCTCACCGACGGGACTGGGGGTTCGTCTCTATGGCTACACCTTC.

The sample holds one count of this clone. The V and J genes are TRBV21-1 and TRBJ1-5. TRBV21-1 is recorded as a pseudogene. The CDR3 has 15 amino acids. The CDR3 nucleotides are TGTGCCAGCAGCAAAGGCACCTTGCTAAATCAGCCCCAGCATTTT. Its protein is CASSKGTLLNQPQHF.

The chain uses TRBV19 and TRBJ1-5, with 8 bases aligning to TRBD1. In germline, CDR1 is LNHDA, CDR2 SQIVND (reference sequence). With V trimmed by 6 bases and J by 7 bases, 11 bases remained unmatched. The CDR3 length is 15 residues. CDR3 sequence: CASSQGQGVYQPQHF. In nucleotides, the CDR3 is TGTGCCAGTAGCCAAGGACAGGGTGTTTACCAGCCCCAGCATTTT.

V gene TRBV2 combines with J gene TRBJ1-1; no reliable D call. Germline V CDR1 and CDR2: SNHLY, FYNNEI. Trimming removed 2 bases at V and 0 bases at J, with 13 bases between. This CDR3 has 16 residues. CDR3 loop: CASSEKTQKMNTEAFF. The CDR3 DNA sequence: TGTGCCAGCAGTGAAAAAACACAGAAGATGAACACTGAAGCTTTCTTT.

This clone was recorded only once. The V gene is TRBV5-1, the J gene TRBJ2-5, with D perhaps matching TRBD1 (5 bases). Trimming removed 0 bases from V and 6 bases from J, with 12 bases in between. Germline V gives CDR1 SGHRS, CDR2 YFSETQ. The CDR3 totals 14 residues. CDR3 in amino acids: CASSLAGRAKTQYF. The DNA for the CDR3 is TGCGCCAGCAGCTTGGCCGGCAGGGCAAAGACCCAGTACTTC.

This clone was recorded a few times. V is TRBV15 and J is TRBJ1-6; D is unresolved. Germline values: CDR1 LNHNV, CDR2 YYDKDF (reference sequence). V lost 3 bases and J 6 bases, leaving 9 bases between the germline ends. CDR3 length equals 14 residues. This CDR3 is CATSSYSGNSPLHF. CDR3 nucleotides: TGTGCCACCAGCAGTTACAGCGGTAATTCACCCCTCCACTTT.

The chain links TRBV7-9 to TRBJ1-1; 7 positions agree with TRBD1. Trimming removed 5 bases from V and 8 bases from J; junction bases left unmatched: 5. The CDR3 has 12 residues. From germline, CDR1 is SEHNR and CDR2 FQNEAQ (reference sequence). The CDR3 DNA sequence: TGTGCCAGCAGCCGACAGGGTAGCGAAGCTTTCTTT. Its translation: CASSRQGSEAFF.

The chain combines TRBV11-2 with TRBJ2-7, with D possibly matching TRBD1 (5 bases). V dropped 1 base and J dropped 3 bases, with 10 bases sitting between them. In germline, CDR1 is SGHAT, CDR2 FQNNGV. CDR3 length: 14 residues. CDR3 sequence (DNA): TGTGCCAGCAGCTTAGGGGCAGGGATCTACGAGCAGTACTTC. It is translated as CASSLGAGIYEQYF.

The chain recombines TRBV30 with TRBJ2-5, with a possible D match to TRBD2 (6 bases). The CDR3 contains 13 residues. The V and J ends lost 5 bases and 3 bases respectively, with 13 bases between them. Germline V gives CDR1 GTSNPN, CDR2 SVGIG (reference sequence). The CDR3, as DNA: TGTGCCTGGGCCCCCGGGAGCGAAGAGACCCAGTACTTC. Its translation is CAWAPGSEETQYF.

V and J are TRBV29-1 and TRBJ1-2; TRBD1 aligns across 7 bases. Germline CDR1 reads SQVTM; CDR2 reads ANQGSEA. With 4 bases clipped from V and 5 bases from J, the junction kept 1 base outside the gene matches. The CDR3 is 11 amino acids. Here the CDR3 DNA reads TGCAGCGTTGGACAGGGTTATGGCTACACCTTC. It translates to CSVGQGYGYTF.

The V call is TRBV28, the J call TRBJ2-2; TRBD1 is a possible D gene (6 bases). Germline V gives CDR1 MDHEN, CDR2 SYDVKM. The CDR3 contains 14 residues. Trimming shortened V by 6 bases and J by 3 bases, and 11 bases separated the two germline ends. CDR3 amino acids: CASRGAGDTGELFF. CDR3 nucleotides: TGTGCCAGCAGAGGGGCAGGGGACACCGGGGAGCTGTTTTTT.

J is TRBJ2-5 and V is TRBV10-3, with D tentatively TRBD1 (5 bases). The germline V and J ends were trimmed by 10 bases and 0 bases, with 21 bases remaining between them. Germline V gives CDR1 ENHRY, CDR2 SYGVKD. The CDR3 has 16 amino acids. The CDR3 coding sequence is TGTGCCACCTCATCATTTAAACAGGAATACCAAGAGACCCAGTACTTC. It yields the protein CATSSFKQEYQETQYF.

The CDR3 DNA is TGCAGCGTTCCAGACAGGGGTGAAGCTTTCTTT. Its protein is CSVPDRGEAFF. The chain links TRBV29-1 to TRBJ1-1, with 8 bases identical to TRBD1. The CDR3 length is 11 residues. Germline-derived CDR1 and CDR2 are SQVTM and ANQGSEA. Germline trimming cut 5 bases from V and 7 bases from J; bases unmatched to any gene: 3.